Shown below are 21 T cell receptor beta chains from a single sample sequenced in a study of T-cell reconstitution after alpha-beta-depleted transplantation in children (dated by TCRdb to the mid-2010s). The library was produced with PCR. TCRdb shows the sequencer as Illumina HiSeq 2500. Molecular barcoding was employed in the preparation of TCR libraries, with unique molecular identifiers being used to normalize TCRbeta repertoire quantification. Starting from the raw public reads, TCRdb applied fastp trimming at Q25, assembled clones with MiXCR and retained in-frame beta chains. Rows are unified per CDR3 protein, each entry keeping the most common DNA and genes. The sample contains around 600,000 distinct CDR3 sequences, approximately 16% of them found a single time. The leading ten clones occupy approximately 1.1% of the sample. This specimen consisted of PBMCs from the stem cell graft donor, obtained from the stem cell graft. The receptors originated from a human donor who donated a stem cell graft to a child with acute myeloid leukemia.

This clonotype was detected only a few times. The CDR3 DNA sequence: TGTGCCAGCAGCTTAATGGGACCTAACACTGAAGCTTTCTTT. It yields the protein CASSLMGPNTEAFF. This chain links TRBV7-2 with TRBJ1-1, with D maybe TRBD1 (5 bases). Trimming removed 2 bases from V and 2 bases from J, with 9 bases in between. This CDR3 is built from 14 residues. Germline-derived CDR1 and CDR2 are SGHTA and FQGNSA.

V usage is TRBV10-3 and J usage is TRBJ2-1, with D hard to call. Germline CDR1 ENHRY, CDR2 SYGVKD. The CDR3 length is 11 residues. Trimming removed 6 bases from V and 6 bases from J, with 6 bases in between. CDR3 sequence reads: CAISPLNEQFF. CDR3 coding DNA: TGTGCCATCAGCCCCCTCAATGAGCAGTTCTTC.

The chain combines TRBV20-1 with TRBJ2-5; the match to TRBD2 covers 8 bases. Germline trimming cut 3 bases from V and 1 base from J; bases unmatched to any gene: 7. The CDR3 extends over 15 amino acids. Germline values: CDR1 DFQATT, CDR2 SNEGSKA (reference sequence). This CDR3 is CSASGAGGSQETQYF. The CDR3 DNA follows: TGCAGTGCTAGCGGTGCGGGGGGTTCCCAAGAGACCCAGTACTTC.

Many counts were recorded for this clonotype. CDR3 nucleotide sequence: TGTGCCAGCAGGCCTGGGACAGCGAATCAGCCCCAGCATTTT. This codes for CASRPGTANQPQHF. This chain joins TRBV6-2 or TRBV6-3 and TRBJ1-5, with 7 bases lining up with TRBD1. V dropped 6 bases and J dropped 4; count of bases not matched to a gene: 6. This CDR3 contains 14 residues. Per germline, CDR1 MNHEY and CDR2 SVGEGT.

Only a few counts were recorded for this clonotype. This chain connects TRBV7-3 to TRBJ2-1, with a possible D match to TRBD1 (6 bases). The ends were cut back, 0 bases at V and 3 bases at J, with 9 bases in the middle. The CDR3 is made up of 15 amino acids. The germline gives CDR1 SGHTA, CDR2 FQGTGA. CDR3 protein: CASSLTGGYYNEQFF. The CDR3 region has the DNA TGTGCCAGCAGCTTAACAGGGGGATACTACAATGAGCAGTTCTTC.

V is TRBV29-1 and J is TRBJ1-3, with D possibly matching TRBD1 (6 bases). The CDR3 is 15 amino acids. The germline V gene encodes CDR1 SQVTM and CDR2 ANQGSEA. The V end was cut by 5 bases, the J end by 0 bases, with 14 bases between. In DNA form, the CDR3 reads TGCAGCGTTATGACGGACAGATACTCTGGAAACACCATATATTTT. As protein: CSVMTDRYSGNTIYF.

The sample holds a few counts of this clonotype. The chain has TRBV11-3 and TRBJ2-4; 7 nucleotides align to TRBD1. Unmatched junction bases numbered 12, after V lost 5 bases and J lost 8 bases. This CDR3 is 15 amino acids long. Germline V gene sequence: CDR1 SGHNT, CDR2 YENEEA. CDR3: CASSQGDSRGDIQYF. CDR3 DNA sequence: TGTGCCAGCAGCCAAGGGGACAGCCGCGGAGACATTCAGTACTTC.

The rearrangement uses TRBV19 and TRBJ2-7, with D maybe TRBD2 (7 bases). The germline CDR1 and CDR2 sequences are LNHDA and SQIVND (reference sequence). This CDR3 comprises 14 residues. Trimming stripped 3 bases from V and 4 bases from J, with 13 bases between. The CDR3 bases are TGTGCCAGTAGTATTCACAGGGAGGGTTACGAGCAGTACTTC. It yields the protein CASSIHREGYEQYF.

In its sample, this clonotype was seen many times. V usage is TRBV20-1 and J usage is TRBJ2-7, with 8 bases that match TRBD2. This CDR3 comprises 15 residues. Germline CDR1 DFQATT, CDR2 SNEGSKA (reference sequence). V lost 5 bases to trimming and J lost 0 bases; unmatched junction nucleotides: 9. The CDR3 coding sequence is TGCAGTGCTTATCGTAGCGGGGTGAGCTCCTACGAGCAGTACTTC. Protein sequence: CSAYRSGVSSYEQYF.

The J gene is TRBJ2-5, the V gene TRBV5-1; TRBD2 might be the D (5 bases). The CDR3 runs 18 residues. Looked up from germline, CDR1 is SGHRS and CDR2 is YFSETQ. Trimming pared 3 bases from V and 0 bases from J, leaving 21 bases between. Written as DNA, the CDR3 is TGCGCCAGCAGCTCGACAACCGGCGGACTCCTGTACCAAGAGACCCAGTACTTC. Translated, it gives CASSSTTGGLLYQETQYF.

This clonotype was observed many times. This chain links TRBV20-1 with TRBJ1-5, with D hard to call. Germline-derived CDR1 and CDR2 are DFQATT and SNEGSKA (reference sequence). The CDR3 is made up of 13 amino acids. The CDR3 DNA reads TGCAGCGCGCGCGGGGTTGACAATCAGCCCCAGCATTTT. It encodes CSARGVDNQPQHF.

This clonotype appeared many times. The rearrangement uses TRBV7-2 and TRBJ1-3, with D unclear. Germline loops: CDR1 SGHTA, CDR2 FQGNSA. The CDR3 extends over 11 amino acids. V was cut by 3 bases and J by 7 bases, with 4 bases left in between. The CDR3 loop reads CASSLVNTIYF. As DNA, the CDR3 is TGTGCCAGCAGCTTGGTTAACACCATATATTTT.

This clonotype was seen many times. The rearrangement links TRBV20-1 to TRBJ2-3; D gene ambiguous. This CDR3 region has 10 residues. Trimming stripped 6 bases from V and 6 bases from J, with 7 bases between. The germline V gene encodes CDR1 DFQATT and CDR2 SNEGSKA (reference sequence). The DNA for the CDR3 is TGCAGTGCCGCCCGTGATACGCAGTATTTT. This translates into CSAARDTQYF.

This clonotype was seen ten or more times. The V and J genes are TRBV7-2 and TRBJ1-4; perhaps TRBD1 as D (5 bases). The CDR3 consists of 15 residues. Germline-derived CDR1 and CDR2 are SGHTA and FQGNSA. Trimming took off 3 bases at V and 0 bases at J, with 8 bases between the two ends. The CDR3 DNA reads as TGTGCCAGCAGCTTGGACACTGCAACTAATGAAAAACTGTTTTTT. This sequence encodes CASSLDTATNEKLFF.

Of note for this clonotype: This likely comes from a read error, as the CDR3 has no conserved phenylalanine or tryptophan at its end. It is unclear where the CDR3 begins or ends on the DNA, so no DNA is shown, and the CDR3 is as TCRdb lists it. The V gene is TRBV20-1, the J gene TRBJ2-1; TRBD2 is the table's D call, not checked against the DNA. The CDR3 contains 11 residues when both ends are counted. Germline lookup yields CDR1 DFQATT and CDR2 SNEGSKA (reference sequence). CDR3 region: CSVRTRLADGI.

This clonotype came up many times. The chain joins TRBV20-1 to TRBJ2-1, with 9 bases lining up with TRBD2. Germline V gene sequence: CDR1 DFQATT, CDR2 SNEGSKA (reference sequence). Unmatched junction bases numbered 4, after V lost 0 bases and J lost 4 bases. CDR3 size: 15 residues. The chain's CDR3 is CSARDDSGGYNEQFF. The DNA for the CDR3 is TGCAGTGCTAGAGATGATAGCGGGGGATACAATGAGCAGTTCTTC.

This clonotype came up many times. The chain has TRBV6-6 and TRBJ2-7; D perhaps matches TRBD1 (5 bases). CDR1 and CDR2 from the germline V gene are MNHNY and SVGAGI (reference sequence). The ends were cut back, 5 bases at V and 4 bases at J, with 12 bases in the middle. The CDR3 length is 13 residues. The CDR3 bases are TGTGCCAGCAGTAAGGGGTCCCCTTACGAGCAGTACGTC. Translated, it gives CASSKGSPYEQYV.

This clonotype was detected many times. V is TRBV12-3 or TRBV12-4 and J is TRBJ2-1; 12 bases are shared with TRBD1. The CDR3 totals 15 residues. J was trimmed by 8 bases and V by 3 bases; bases with no gene match: 5. This CDR3 reads CASSLGTGGRDEQFF. In nucleotides, the CDR3 is TGTGCCAGCAGTTTGGGGACAGGGGGCCGGGATGAGCAGTTCTTC.

There are many counts of this clonotype. The V call is TRBV15, the J call TRBJ1-6; D perhaps matches TRBD1 (5 bases). The CDR3 is 15 amino acids. Germline CDR1 and CDR2: LNHNV and YYDKDF (reference sequence). Between the trimmed V and J ends, which lost 3 bases and 7 bases, there was a span of 13 bases. CDR3 sequence reads: CATSSSGTANSPLHF. CDR3 nucleotide sequence: TGTGCCACCAGCAGTTCCGGGACGGCCAATTCACCCCTCCACTTT. The whole variable domain, filled in from reference TRBV15 and TRBJ1-6, reads DAMVIQNPRYQVTQFGKPVTLSCSQTLNHNVMYWYQQKSSQAPKLLFHYYDKDFNNEADTPDNFQSRRPNTSFCFLDIRSPGLGDTAMYLCATSSSGTANSPLHFGNGTRLTVT.

This clonotype came up a few times. This chain links TRBV5-6 with TRBJ2-5, with 9 nucleotides matching TRBD1. CDR1 and CDR2 from the germline V gene are SGHDT and YYEEEE. The CDR3 is 14 residues long. J gave up 1 base and V 4 bases, and 2 bases lay outside the gene matches. The CDR3 is CASSMTGGQETQYF. CDR3 DNA sequence: TGTGCCAGCAGCATGACAGGGGGCCAAGAGACCCAGTACTTC.

This clonotype was seen repeatedly, ten times or more. The chain recombines TRBV20-1 with TRBJ1-2; 9 bases fit TRBD1. From germline, CDR1 is DFQATT and CDR2 SNEGSKA (reference sequence). This CDR3 comprises 14 residues. The V gene end was trimmed by 7 bases and the J gene end by 5 bases; junction bases not matched to a gene: 11. The CDR3 nucleotides are TGCAGTGATCATCTCGGGACAGGGCTATATGGCTACACCTTC. Encoded protein: CSDHLGTGLYGYTF.